The T cell receptor (beta chain) described here comes from a study of T cell changes during pregnancy in multiple sclerosis. Using immunoSEQ multiplex PCR, the repertoire was profiled, and TCRdb retains in-frame clones only, with some absent. The table lists 58,000 or so clones, approximately 91% of them singletons. With 0 bases removed from V and 4 bases from J, the gap between germline ends came to 14 bases. The CDR3 is 17 residues long. Per the germline V gene, CDR1 is SGHRS and CDR2 is YFSETQ. The input for sequencing was CD4+ T cells from peripheral blood mononuclear cells, taken in the third trimester of pregnancy. The receptor was isolated from a female donor with multiple sclerosis, enrolled in a pregnancy study. The chain couples TRBV5-1 to TRBJ2-6, with a possible D match to TRBD1 (6 bases). As DNA, the CDR3 is TGCGCCAGCAGCTTGGTAGCCAGGGGAAACGGGGCCAACGTCCTGACTTTC. As protein: CASSLVARGNGANVLTF.